This TCR beta chain was observed in a study of long-term antiretroviral therapy in people with HIV. Germline CDR1 GTSNPN, CDR2 SVGIG (reference sequence). CDR3 length: 13 residues. Trimming left V 4 bases short and J 4 bases short, with 11 bases between. The libraries were made with immunoSEQ v3.0 at survey level. Repertoires were generated with immunoSEQ multiplex PCR, while TCRdb's copy carries only in-frame clones and drops some. The table includes roughly 10,000 clones, 65% to 85% detected once. For this clone: Its antigen remains unknown.

Overall study results and limits: Dominating the repertoire at all time points were the clones that expanded before ART.

Every donor had one or more pre-ART and two or more post-ART PBMC samples. The rearrangement joins TRBV30 to TRBJ1-3; no firm D call. The sequencing used unsorted PBMCs, collected 1.8 years after starting antiretroviral therapy. The sequence was obtained from a man in his forties or fifties with HIV. The CDR3 here is CAWTLGGGNTIYF. The CDR3 nucleotides are TGTGCCTGGACCCTGGGTGGAGGAAACACCATATATTTT.